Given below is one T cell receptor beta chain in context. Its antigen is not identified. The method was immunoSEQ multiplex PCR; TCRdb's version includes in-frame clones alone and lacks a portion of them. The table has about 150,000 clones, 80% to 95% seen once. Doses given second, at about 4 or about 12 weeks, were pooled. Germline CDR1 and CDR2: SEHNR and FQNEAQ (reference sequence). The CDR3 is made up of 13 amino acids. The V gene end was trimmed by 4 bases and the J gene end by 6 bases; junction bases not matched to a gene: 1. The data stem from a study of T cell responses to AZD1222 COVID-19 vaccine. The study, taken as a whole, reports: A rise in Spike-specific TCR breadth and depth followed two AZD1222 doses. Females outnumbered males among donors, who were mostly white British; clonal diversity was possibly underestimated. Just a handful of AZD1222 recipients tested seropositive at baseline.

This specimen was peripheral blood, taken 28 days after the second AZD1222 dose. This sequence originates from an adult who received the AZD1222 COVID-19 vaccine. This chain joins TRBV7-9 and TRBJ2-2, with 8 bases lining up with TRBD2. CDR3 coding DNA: TGTGCCAGCAGCTCACTAGCGGCCGGGGAGCTGTTTTTT. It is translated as CASSSLAAGELFF.